These T cell receptor beta chains were read from a single sample in a study of T cells after yellow fever vaccination. Each CDR3 protein gets one entry after TCRdb re-called the 5' RACE reads with MiXCR. The profile shows about 500,000 distinct CDR3 sequences, 17% of them singletons. Sequencing used PBMCs, obtained 5 days after the first yellow fever vaccination. These receptor sequences come from a man aged 18 to 29 who received the YFV17D yellow fever vaccine. Each CDR3 is given with its conserved first and last residue. The order of the fields is D gene, V gene, clone size, J gene, CDR3 protein, CDR3 DNA. D genes are given only for firm matches. A clone size is listed for some rows: how often the clone was seen (once, few, many), or a class if it is expanded.

D gene: .
V gene: TRBV15
clone size: .
J gene: TRBJ2-7
CDR3 protein: CATSRDTGTYEQYF
CDR3 DNA: TGTGCCACCAGCAGAGATACAGGTACCTACGAGCAGTACTTC

D gene: .
V gene: TRBV25-1
clone size: few
J gene: TRBJ2-7
CDR3 protein: CASSETTGADEQYF
CDR3 DNA: TGTGCCAGCAGTGAAACCACCGGGGCTGACGAGCAGTACTTC

D gene: .
V gene: TRBV7-9
clone size: few
J gene: TRBJ1-1
CDR3 protein: CASSLGPFMNTEAFF
CDR3 DNA: TGTGCCAGCAGCTTAGGGCCCTTCATGAACACTGAAGCTTTCTTT

D gene: TRBD1
V gene: TRBV25-1
clone size: once
J gene: TRBJ2-7
CDR3 protein: CASTSATGVEEQYF
CDR3 DNA: TGTGCCAGCACGAGCGCGACAGGGGTAGAAGAGCAGTACTTC

D gene: .
V gene: TRBV4-3
clone size: few
J gene: TRBJ1-6
CDR3 protein: CASSQRVGTYNSPLHF
CDR3 DNA: TGCGCCAGCAGCCAGAGGGTCGGGACTTATAATTCACCCCTCCACTTT

D gene: .
V gene: TRBV12-3/TRBV12-4
clone size: few
J gene: TRBJ2-7
CDR3 protein: CASSRIPLYEQYF
CDR3 DNA: TGTGCCAGCAGCCGTATCCCCCTCTACGAGCAGTACTTC

D gene: .
V gene: TRBV7-6
clone size: .
J gene: TRBJ2-2
CDR3 protein: CASARVARGELFF
CDR3 DNA: TGTGCCAGCGCCAGAGTGGCCCGGGGGGAGCTGTTTTTT

D gene: .
V gene: TRBV29-1
clone size: many
J gene: TRBJ2-1
CDR3 protein: CSVVFNEQFF
CDR3 DNA: TGCAGCGTTGTCTTCAATGAGCAGTTCTTC

D gene: .
V gene: TRBV11-2
clone size: few
J gene: TRBJ2-5
CDR3 protein: CASRRFPMNLQETQYF
CDR3 DNA: TGTGCCAGCAGGCGCTTCCCTATGAACCTCCAAGAGACCCAGTACTTC

D gene: .
V gene: TRBV6-5
clone size: few
J gene: TRBJ1-2
CDR3 protein: CASSYVTAAGGDGYTF
CDR3 DNA: TGTGCCAGCAGTTACGTCACAGCTGCCGGAGGCGATGGCTACACCTTC

D gene: .
V gene: TRBV15
clone size: .
J gene: TRBJ2-3
CDR3 protein: CATSRDTDYTDTQYF
CDR3 DNA: TGTGCCACCAGCAGAGATACGGACTACACAGATACGCAGTATTTT

D gene: TRBD1
V gene: TRBV11-2
clone size: few
J gene: TRBJ2-1
CDR3 protein: CASSLNPGGNEQFF
CDR3 DNA: TGTGCCAGCAGCTTAAATCCAGGGGGCAATGAGCAGTTCTTC

D gene: .
V gene: TRBV29-1
clone size: .
J gene: TRBJ2-3
CDR3 protein: CSEWPQGRGEDTQYF
CDR3 DNA: TGCAGCGAATGGCCACAGGGACGAGGGGAGGATACGCAGTATTTT

D gene: .
V gene: TRBV20-1
clone size: few
J gene: TRBJ1-1
CDR3 protein: CSAMGHGDTEAFF
CDR3 DNA: TGCAGTGCTATGGGACATGGAGACACTGAAGCTTTCTTT

D gene: .
V gene: TRBV9
clone size: .
J gene: TRBJ2-5
CDR3 protein: CASSAGQRQETQYF
CDR3 DNA: TGTGCCAGCAGCGCCGGACAACGTCAAGAGACCCAGTACTTC

D gene: TRBD2
V gene: TRBV9
clone size: .
J gene: TRBJ2-1
CDR3 protein: CASSPRGAGGPHEQFF
CDR3 DNA: TGTGCCAGCAGCCCTAGGGGCGCGGGGGGGCCGCATGAGCAGTTCTTC

D gene: TRBD2
V gene: TRBV3-1
clone size: .
J gene: TRBJ2-1
CDR3 protein: CASSQLAGGNEQFF
CDR3 DNA: TGTGCCAGCAGCCAATTAGCGGGGGGTAATGAGCAGTTCTTC

D gene: TRBD2
V gene: TRBV27
clone size: few
J gene: TRBJ2-3
CDR3 protein: CASSLKPLAGDTQYF
CDR3 DNA: TGTGCCAGCAGTTTAAAGCCCCTAGCGGGAGATACGCAGTATTTT

D gene: .
V gene: TRBV6-2/TRBV6-3
clone size: few
J gene: TRBJ2-5
CDR3 protein: CASTYRVFKETQYF
CDR3 DNA: TGTGCCAGCACCTACAGGGTTTTTAAGGAGACCCAGTACTTC

D gene: TRBD1
V gene: TRBV5-1
clone size: .
J gene: TRBJ1-3
CDR3 protein: CASAFGTAGNTIYF
CDR3 DNA: TGCGCCAGTGCATTCGGGACAGCTGGAAACACCATATATTTT

D gene: TRBD2
V gene: TRBV6-1
clone size: .
J gene: TRBJ2-7
CDR3 protein: CASSERTSGSSSYEQYF
CDR3 DNA: TGTGCCAGCAGTGAACGGACTAGCGGCTCGAGCTCCTACGAGCAGTACTTC

D gene: .
V gene: TRBV5-1
clone size: .
J gene: TRBJ1-2
CDR3 protein: CASSLGASNYGYTF
CDR3 DNA: TGCGCCAGCAGCTTAGGGGCCTCTAACTATGGCTACACCTTC

D gene: .
V gene: TRBV20-1
clone size: few
J gene: TRBJ2-5
CDR3 protein: CSATGPRDGQETQYF
CDR3 DNA: TGCAGTGCTACGGGACCGCGGGACGGCCAAGAGACCCAGTACTTC

D gene: .
V gene: TRBV10-3
clone size: .
J gene: TRBJ2-1
CDR3 protein: CAITGRVDNEQFF
CDR3 DNA: TGTGCCATCACCGGCAGGGTCGACAATGAGCAGTTCTTC

D gene: TRBD1
V gene: TRBV25-1
clone size: .
J gene: TRBJ2-5
CDR3 protein: CASSDDRGPGETQYF
CDR3 DNA: TGTGCCAGCAGTGACGACAGGGGCCCGGGAGAGACCCAGTACTTC

D gene: TRBD2
V gene: TRBV4-2
clone size: few
J gene: TRBJ2-1
CDR3 protein: CASSPALAGGPYNEQFF
CDR3 DNA: TGTGCCAGCAGCCCCGCGCTCGCGGGGGGGCCCTACAATGAGCAGTTCTTC

D gene: TRBD1
V gene: TRBV10-1
clone size: .
J gene: TRBJ2-7
CDR3 protein: CASSQDRVRDEQYF
CDR3 DNA: TGCGCCAGCAGTCAGGACAGGGTAAGGGACGAGCAGTACTTC

D gene: TRBD1
V gene: TRBV25-1
clone size: .
J gene: TRBJ2-2
CDR3 protein: CASTRGLTGELFF
CDR3 DNA: TGTGCCAGCACCAGGGGGCTGACCGGGGAGCTGTTTTTT

D gene: TRBD1
V gene: TRBV9
clone size: .
J gene: TRBJ2-4
CDR3 protein: CASSATGGAKNIQYF
CDR3 DNA: TGTGCCAGCAGCGCGACAGGGGGTGCCAAAAACATTCAGTACTTC

D gene: TRBD1
V gene: TRBV20-1
clone size: many
J gene: TRBJ2-7
CDR3 protein: CSARIGQGVTYEQYF
CDR3 DNA: TGCAGTGCTAGAATTGGACAGGGGGTAACCTACGAGCAGTACTTC

D gene: .
V gene: TRBV4-1
clone size: .
J gene: TRBJ1-1
CDR3 protein: CASSQDVAAEAFF
CDR3 DNA: TGCGCCAGCAGCCAAGATGTGGCGGCTGAAGCTTTCTTT

D gene: TRBD2
V gene: TRBV19
clone size: .
J gene: TRBJ2-5
CDR3 protein: CASSKSGGGGETQYF
CDR3 DNA: TGTGCCAGTAGTAAATCGGGGGGAGGTGGGGAGACCCAGTACTTC

D gene: .
V gene: TRBV2
clone size: few
J gene: TRBJ1-1
CDR3 protein: CASSEQGSFDTEAFF
CDR3 DNA: TGTGCCAGCAGTGAACAGGGCTCCTTCGACACTGAAGCTTTCTTT

D gene: TRBD2
V gene: TRBV9
clone size: few
J gene: TRBJ2-1
CDR3 protein: CASSRSGLWDEQFF
CDR3 DNA: TGTGCCAGCAGCCGTAGCGGGCTGTGGGATGAGCAGTTCTTC

D gene: .
V gene: TRBV12-3/TRBV12-4
clone size: few
J gene: TRBJ1-1
CDR3 protein: CASSPFLGTEAFF
CDR3 DNA: TGTGCCAGCAGCCCTTTTCTCGGCACTGAAGCTTTCTTT

D gene: TRBD1
V gene: TRBV12-3/TRBV12-4
clone size: .
J gene: TRBJ1-5
CDR3 protein: CASTQGQGLWSNQPQHF
CDR3 DNA: TGTGCCAGCACCCAAGGACAGGGGCTATGGAGCAATCAGCCCCAGCATTTT

D gene: TRBD1
V gene: TRBV9
clone size: few
J gene: TRBJ1-2
CDR3 protein: CASSVGGTGSKYGYTF
CDR3 DNA: TGTGCCAGCAGCGTAGGGGGGACAGGGTCGAAGTATGGCTACACCTTC

D gene: .
V gene: TRBV25-1
clone size: .
J gene: TRBJ2-1
CDR3 protein: CASSESAGAYNEQFF
CDR3 DNA: TGTGCCAGCAGTGAATCCGCAGGGGCTTACAATGAGCAGTTCTTC

D gene: .
V gene: TRBV6-1
clone size: few
J gene: TRBJ1-4
CDR3 protein: CASSGWTNEKLFF
CDR3 DNA: TGTGCCAGCAGTGGTTGGACTAATGAAAAACTGTTTTTT

D gene: .
V gene: TRBV29-1
clone size: .
J gene: TRBJ2-3
CDR3 protein: CSVGAYTPTDTQYF
CDR3 DNA: TGCAGCGTTGGGGCCTACACCCCCACAGATACGCAGTATTTT

D gene: .
V gene: TRBV5-1
clone size: many
J gene: TRBJ2-6
CDR3 protein: CASSLSGDGANVLTF
CDR3 DNA: TGCGCCAGCAGCTTGTCCGGGGATGGGGCCAACGTCCTGACTTTC

D gene: .
V gene: TRBV6-5
clone size: .
J gene: TRBJ1-4
CDR3 protein: CASSYDRRSFNEKQFF
CDR3 DNA: TGTGCCAGCAGTTACGACAGAAGAAGCTTTAATGAAAAACAGTTTTTT